This TCR beta chain was found in a study of OX40 agonist ivuxolimab in advanced cancers. TCRdb keeps only in-frame clones here, not all; method: immunoSEQ multiplex PCR. Seen here are 100,000 or so clones, approximately 84% observed once, and the top ten hold less than 2%. The germline CDR1 and CDR2 sequences are SGHAT and FQNNGV. The CDR3 spans 13 residues. V lost 1 base, J lost 7 bases, and 8 bases lay in between. This TCR was sampled from an adult with an advanced solid tumor such as melanoma, head and neck, liver or kidney cancer. The input for sequencing was CD4+ or CD8+ T cells sorted from blood, taken in a trial of the OX40 agonist ivuxolimab. This chain connects TRBV11-2 to TRBJ2-1; D remains unclear. CDR3 protein: CASSLALLNEQFF. The CDR3 coding sequence is TGTGCCAGCAGCTTAGCCCTCCTTAATGAGCAGTTCTTC. Combining the CDR3 with reference TRBV11-2 and TRBJ2-1 gives the whole variable domain EAGVAQSPRYKIIEKRQSVAFWCNPISGHATLYWYQQILGQGPKLLIQFQNNGVVDDSQLPKDRFSAERLKGVDSTLKIQPAKLEDSAVYLCASSLALLNEQFFGPGTRLTVL.